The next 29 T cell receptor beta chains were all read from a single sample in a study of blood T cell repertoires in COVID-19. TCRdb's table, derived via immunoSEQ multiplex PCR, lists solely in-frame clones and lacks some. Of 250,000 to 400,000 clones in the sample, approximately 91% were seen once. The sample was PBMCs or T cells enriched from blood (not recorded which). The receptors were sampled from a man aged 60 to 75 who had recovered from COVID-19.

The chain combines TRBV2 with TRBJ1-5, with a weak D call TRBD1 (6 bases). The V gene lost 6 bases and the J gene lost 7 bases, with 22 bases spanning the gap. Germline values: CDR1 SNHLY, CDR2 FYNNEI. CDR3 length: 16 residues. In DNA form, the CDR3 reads TGTGCCAGCAGAGGAGGGGCGGGGGCGGTGGGACAGCCCCAGCATTTT. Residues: CASRGGAGAVGQPQHF.

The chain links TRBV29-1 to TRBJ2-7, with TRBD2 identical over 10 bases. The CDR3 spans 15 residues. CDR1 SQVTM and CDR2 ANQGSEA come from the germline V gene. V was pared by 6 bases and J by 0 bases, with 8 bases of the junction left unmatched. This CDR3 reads CSVDSQREGSYEQYF. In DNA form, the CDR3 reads TGCAGCGTCGATTCCCAGCGGGAGGGCTCCTACGAGCAGTACTTC.

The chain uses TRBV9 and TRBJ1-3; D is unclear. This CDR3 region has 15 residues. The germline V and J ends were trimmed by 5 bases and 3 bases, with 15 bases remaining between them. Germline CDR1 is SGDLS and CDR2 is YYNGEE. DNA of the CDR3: TGTGCCAGCAGTTGGTCAGGAGGGAATGGAAACACCATATATTTT. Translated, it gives CASSWSGGNGNTIYF.

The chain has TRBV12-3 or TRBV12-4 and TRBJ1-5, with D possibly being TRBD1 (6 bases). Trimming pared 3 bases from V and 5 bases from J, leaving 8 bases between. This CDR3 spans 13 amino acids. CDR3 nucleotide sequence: TGTGCCAGCAGTTTCACAGGGCATCAGCCCCAGCATTTT. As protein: CASSFTGHQPQHF.

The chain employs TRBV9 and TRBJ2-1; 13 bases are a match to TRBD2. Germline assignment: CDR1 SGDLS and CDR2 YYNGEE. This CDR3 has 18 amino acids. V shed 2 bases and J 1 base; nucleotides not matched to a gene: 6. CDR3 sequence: CASSVTSGRAGSYNEQFF. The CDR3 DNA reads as TGTGCCAGCAGCGTTACTAGCGGGAGGGCCGGGTCCTACAATGAGCAGTTCTTC. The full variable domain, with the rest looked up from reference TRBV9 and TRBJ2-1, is DSGVTQTPKHLITATGQRVTLRCSPRSGDLSVYWYQQSLDQGLQFLIQYYNGEERAKGNILERFSAQQFPDLHSELNLSSLELGDSALYFCASSVTSGRAGSYNEQFFGPGTRLTVL.

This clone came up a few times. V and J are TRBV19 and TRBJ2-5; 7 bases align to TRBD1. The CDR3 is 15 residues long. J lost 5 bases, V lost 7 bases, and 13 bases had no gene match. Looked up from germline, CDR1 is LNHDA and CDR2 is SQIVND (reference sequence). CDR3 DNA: TGTGCCAGTACCAATACCGAGGGGGCTTGGGAGACCCAGTACTTC. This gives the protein CASTNTEGAWETQYF.

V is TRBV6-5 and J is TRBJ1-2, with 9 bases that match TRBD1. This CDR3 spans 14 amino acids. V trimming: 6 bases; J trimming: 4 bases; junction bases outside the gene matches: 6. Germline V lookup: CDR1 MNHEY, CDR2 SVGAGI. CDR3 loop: CASRRTGEGYGYTF. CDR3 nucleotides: TGTGCCAGCAGAAGGACAGGGGAGGGCTATGGCTACACCTTC.

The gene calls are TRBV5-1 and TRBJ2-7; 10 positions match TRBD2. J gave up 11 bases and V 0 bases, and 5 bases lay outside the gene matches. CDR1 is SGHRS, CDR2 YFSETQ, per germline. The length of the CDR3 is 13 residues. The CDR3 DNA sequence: TGCGCCAGCAGCTTGGAACCTAGCGGGAGTAAGTACTTC. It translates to CASSLEPSGSKYF.

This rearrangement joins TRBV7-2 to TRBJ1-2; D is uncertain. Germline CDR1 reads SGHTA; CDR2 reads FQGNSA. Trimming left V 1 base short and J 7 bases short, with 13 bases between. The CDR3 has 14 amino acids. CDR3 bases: TGTGCCAGCAGCTTAGATCTCCGAGGATCTGGCTACACCTTC. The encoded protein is CASSLDLRGSGYTF.

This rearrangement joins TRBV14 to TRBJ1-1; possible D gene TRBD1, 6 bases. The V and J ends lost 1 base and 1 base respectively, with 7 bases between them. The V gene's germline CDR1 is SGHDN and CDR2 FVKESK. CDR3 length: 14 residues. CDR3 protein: CASSQGRGNTEAFF. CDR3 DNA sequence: TGTGCCAGCAGCCAAGGCAGGGGGAACACTGAAGCTTTCTTT. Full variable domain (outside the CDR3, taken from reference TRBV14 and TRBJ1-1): EAGVTQFPSHSVIEKGQTVTLRCDPISGHDNLYWYRRVMGKEIKFLLHFVKESKQDESGMPNNRFLAERTGGTYSTLKVQPAELEDSGVYFCASSQGRGNTEAFFGQGTRLTVV.

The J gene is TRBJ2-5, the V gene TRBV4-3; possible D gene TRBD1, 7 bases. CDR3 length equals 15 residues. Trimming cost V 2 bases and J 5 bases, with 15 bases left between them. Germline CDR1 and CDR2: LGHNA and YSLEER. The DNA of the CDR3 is TGCGCCAGCAGCCAAAAGTGGCCAGGGGGGGAGACCCAGTACTTC. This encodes CASSQKWPGGETQYF.

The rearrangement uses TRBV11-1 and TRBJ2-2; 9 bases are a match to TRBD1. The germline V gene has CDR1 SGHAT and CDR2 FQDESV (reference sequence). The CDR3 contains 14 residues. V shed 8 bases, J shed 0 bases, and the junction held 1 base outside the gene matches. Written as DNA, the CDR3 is TGTGCCAGCGGGACAGGGCCGAACACCGGGGAGCTGTTTTTT. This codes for CASGTGPNTGELFF.

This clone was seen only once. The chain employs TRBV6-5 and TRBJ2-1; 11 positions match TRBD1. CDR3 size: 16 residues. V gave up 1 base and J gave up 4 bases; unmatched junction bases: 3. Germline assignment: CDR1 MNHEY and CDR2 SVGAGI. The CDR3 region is CASSYWGQGGYNEQFF. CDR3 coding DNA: TGTGCCAGCAGTTACTGGGGACAGGGGGGGTACAATGAGCAGTTCTTC.

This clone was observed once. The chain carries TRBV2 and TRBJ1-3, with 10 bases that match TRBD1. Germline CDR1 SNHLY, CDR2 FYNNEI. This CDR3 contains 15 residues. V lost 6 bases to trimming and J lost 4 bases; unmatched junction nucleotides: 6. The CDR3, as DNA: TGTGCCAGCAGCCGGGACAGGGGTCCGGGAAACACCATATATTTT. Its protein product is CASSRDRGPGNTIYF.

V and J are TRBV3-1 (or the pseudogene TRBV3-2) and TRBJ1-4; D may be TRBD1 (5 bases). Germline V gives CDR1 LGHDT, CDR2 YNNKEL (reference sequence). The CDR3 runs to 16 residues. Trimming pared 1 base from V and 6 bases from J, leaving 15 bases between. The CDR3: CASSQVPGPGDEKLFF. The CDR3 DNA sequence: TGTGCCAGCAGCCAAGTACCGGGGCCGGGGGATGAAAAACTGTTTTTT.

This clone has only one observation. The CDR3 DNA reads TGTGCCAGCAGCTCAGCCACTACTACCCCCGTGACCCAGTACTTC. Translating gives CASSSATTTPVTQYF. The chain is built from TRBV7-6 and TRBJ2-5, with D uncertain. CDR3 length: 15 residues. Trimming left V 4 bases short and J 7 bases short, with 19 bases between. Per the germline V gene, CDR1 is SGHVS and CDR2 is FNYEAQ.

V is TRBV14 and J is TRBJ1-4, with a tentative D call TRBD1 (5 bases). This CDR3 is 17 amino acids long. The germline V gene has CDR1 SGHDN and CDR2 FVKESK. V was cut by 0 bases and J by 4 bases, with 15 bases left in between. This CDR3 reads CASSQESGIRGNEKLFF. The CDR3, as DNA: TGTGCCAGCAGCCAAGAGTCAGGGATTCGCGGTAATGAAAAACTGTTTTTT.

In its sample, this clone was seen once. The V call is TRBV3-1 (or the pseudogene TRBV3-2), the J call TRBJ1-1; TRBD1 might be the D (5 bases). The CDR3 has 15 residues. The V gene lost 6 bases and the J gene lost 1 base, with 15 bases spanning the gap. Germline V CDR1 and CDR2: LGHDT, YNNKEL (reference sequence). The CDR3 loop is CASRDLGRANTEAFF. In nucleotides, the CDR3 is TGTGCCAGCAGGGACCTTGGCAGGGCGAACACTGAAGCTTTCTTT.

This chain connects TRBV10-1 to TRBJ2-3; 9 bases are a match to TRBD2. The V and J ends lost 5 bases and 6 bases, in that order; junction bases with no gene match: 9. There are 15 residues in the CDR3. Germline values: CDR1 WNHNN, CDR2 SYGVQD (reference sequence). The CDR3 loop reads CASSHIAGASDTQYF. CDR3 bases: TGCGCCAGCAGTCACATAGCGGGAGCGTCCGATACGCAGTATTTT.

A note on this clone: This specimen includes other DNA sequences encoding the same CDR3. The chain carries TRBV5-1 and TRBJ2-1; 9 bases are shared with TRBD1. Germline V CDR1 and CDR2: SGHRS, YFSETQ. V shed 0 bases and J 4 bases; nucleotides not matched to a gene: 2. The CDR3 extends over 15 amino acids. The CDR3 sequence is CASSLGTGAYNEQFF. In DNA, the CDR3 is TGCGCCAGCAGCTTGGGGACAGGGGCGTACAATGAGCAGTTCTTC.

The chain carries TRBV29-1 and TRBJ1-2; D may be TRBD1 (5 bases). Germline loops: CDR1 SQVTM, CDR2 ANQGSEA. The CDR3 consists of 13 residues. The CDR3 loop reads CSCGGTPNYGYTF. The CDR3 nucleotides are TGCAGTTGTGGGGGGACCCCCAACTATGGCTACACCTTC.

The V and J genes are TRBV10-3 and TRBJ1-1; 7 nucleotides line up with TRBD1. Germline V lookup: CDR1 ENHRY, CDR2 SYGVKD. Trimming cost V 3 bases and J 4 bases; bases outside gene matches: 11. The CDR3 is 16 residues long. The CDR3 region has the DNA TGTGCCATCAGTGAACTAAACAGGGGCATCGGCACTGAAGCTTTCTTT. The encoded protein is CAISELNRGIGTEAFF.

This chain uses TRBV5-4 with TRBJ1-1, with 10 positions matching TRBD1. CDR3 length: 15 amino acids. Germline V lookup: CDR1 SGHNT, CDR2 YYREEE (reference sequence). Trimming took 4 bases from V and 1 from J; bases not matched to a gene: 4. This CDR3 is CASSHRDRGNTEAFF. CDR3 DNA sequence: TGTGCCAGCAGCCACCGGGACAGGGGGAACACTGAAGCTTTCTTT.

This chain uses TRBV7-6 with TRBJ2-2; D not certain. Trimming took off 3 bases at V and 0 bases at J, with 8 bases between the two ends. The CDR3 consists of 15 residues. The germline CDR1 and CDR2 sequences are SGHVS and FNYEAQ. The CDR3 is CASSFDITNTGELFF. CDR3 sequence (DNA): TGTGCCAGCAGCTTTGACATTACGAACACCGGGGAGCTGTTTTTT.

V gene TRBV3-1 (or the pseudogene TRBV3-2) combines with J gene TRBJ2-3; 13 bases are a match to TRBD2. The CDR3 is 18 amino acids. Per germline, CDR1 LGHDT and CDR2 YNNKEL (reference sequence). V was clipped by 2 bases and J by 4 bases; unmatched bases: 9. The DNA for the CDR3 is TGTGCCAGCAGCCAACCTCGGGGAGGACTAGCGGGAGCAGATACGCAGTATTTT. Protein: CASSQPRGGLAGADTQYF.

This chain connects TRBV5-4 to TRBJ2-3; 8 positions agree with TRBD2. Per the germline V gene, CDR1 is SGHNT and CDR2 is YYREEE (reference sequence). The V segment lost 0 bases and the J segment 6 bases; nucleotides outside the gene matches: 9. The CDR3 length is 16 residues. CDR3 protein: CASSLDFGTGGDTQYF. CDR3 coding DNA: TGTGCCAGCAGCTTGGATTTTGGAACGGGGGGGGATACGCAGTATTTT.

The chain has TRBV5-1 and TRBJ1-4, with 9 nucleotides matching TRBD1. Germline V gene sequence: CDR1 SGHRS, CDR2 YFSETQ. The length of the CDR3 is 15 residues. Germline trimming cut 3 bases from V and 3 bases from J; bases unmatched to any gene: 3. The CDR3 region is CASSWDRAANEKLFF. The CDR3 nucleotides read TGCGCCAGCAGCTGGGACAGGGCGGCTAATGAAAAACTGTTTTTT.

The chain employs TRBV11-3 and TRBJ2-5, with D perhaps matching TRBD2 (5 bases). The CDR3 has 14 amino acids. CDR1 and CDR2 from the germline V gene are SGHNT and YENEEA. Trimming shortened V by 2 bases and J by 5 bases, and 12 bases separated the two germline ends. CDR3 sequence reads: CASSLSGRGETQYF. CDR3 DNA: TGTGCCAGCAGCTTAAGCGGTCGCGGGGAGACCCAGTACTTC.

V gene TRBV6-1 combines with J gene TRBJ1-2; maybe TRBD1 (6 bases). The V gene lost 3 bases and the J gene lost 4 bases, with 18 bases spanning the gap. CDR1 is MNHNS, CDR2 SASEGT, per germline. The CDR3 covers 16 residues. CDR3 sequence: CASSEPVRGAFYGYTF. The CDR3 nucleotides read TGTGCCAGCAGTGAGCCAGTTCGGGGGGCTTTCTATGGCTACACCTTC.